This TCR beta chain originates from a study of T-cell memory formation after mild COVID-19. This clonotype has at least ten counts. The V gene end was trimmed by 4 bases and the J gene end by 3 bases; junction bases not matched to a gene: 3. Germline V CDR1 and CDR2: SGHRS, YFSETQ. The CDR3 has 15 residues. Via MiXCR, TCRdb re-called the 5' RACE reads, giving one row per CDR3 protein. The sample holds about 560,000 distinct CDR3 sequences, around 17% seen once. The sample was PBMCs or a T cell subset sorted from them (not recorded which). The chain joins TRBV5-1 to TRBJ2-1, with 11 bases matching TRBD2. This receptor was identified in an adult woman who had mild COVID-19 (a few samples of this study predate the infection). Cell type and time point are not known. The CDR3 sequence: CASSPGLADYNEQFF. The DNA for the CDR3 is TGCGCCAGCAGCCCGGGACTAGCGGACTACAATGAGCAGTTCTTC.